Below, 30 T cell receptor beta chains from the same sample are listed, as sequenced in a study of T cell responses to AZD1222 COVID-19 vaccine. This table comes from immunoSEQ multiplex PCR, and its TCRdb copy is limited to in-frame clones, with some not included. The sample lists around 100,000 clones, 80% to 90% occurring once. The sequencing used peripheral blood, collected on day 0 of AZD1222 vaccination. These receptors originate from an adult in good health.

This rearrangement joins TRBV5-1 to TRBJ2-7, with TRBD1 as a possible D gene (6 bases). The germline V and J ends were trimmed by 1 base and 2 bases, with 13 bases remaining between them. This CDR3 has 15 amino acids. Germline CDR1 and CDR2: SGHRS and YFSETQ. The CDR3 spells CASSLQTGEPYEQYF. The CDR3 DNA sequence: TGCGCCAGCAGCTTGCAGACAGGAGAACCCTACGAGCAGTACTTC.

The genes are TRBV19 and TRBJ2-7; 7 positions match TRBD2. V lost 7 bases to trimming and J lost 2 bases; unmatched junction nucleotides: 5. The CDR3 sequence is 13 residues long. The germline gives CDR1 LNHDA, CDR2 SQIVND (reference sequence). DNA for the CDR3: TGTGCCAGTAATCCCGGGACTACCTACGAGCAGTACTTC. This encodes CASNPGTTYEQYF.

This sequence joins TRBV5-1 and TRBJ2-2, with 7 nucleotides matching TRBD1. Per the germline V gene, CDR1 is SGHRS and CDR2 is YFSETQ. The CDR3 sequence is 16 residues long. With V trimmed by 4 bases and J by 0 bases, 6 bases remained unmatched. CDR3 sequence: CASSKGTEANTGELFF. CDR3 in DNA: TGCGCCAGCAGCAAAGGGACAGAAGCGAACACCGGGGAGCTGTTTTTT.

The V and J genes are TRBV24-1 and TRBJ2-2; 8 nucleotides agree with TRBD1. Losses at the gene ends were 4 bases for V and 4 bases for J; bases not matched to a gene: 1. This CDR3 has 14 amino acids. The V gene's germline CDR1 is KGHDR and CDR2 SFDVKD. The CDR3 sequence is CATSEGQATGELFF. The CDR3 DNA follows: TGTGCCACCAGTGAGGGACAGGCCACCGGGGAGCTGTTTTTT.

The chain uses TRBV24-1 and TRBJ1-5; no clear D gene. V was pared by 7 bases and J by 3 bases, with 9 bases between. The CDR3 is 13 amino acids. The V gene's germline CDR1 is KGHDR and CDR2 SFDVKD. CDR3 residues: CATSLTANQPQHF. The DNA for the CDR3 is TGTGCCACCAGCTTGACGGCCAATCAGCCCCAGCATTTT.

V and J are TRBV9 and TRBJ1-6, with TRBD1 identical over 7 bases. Germline V gene sequence: CDR1 SGDLS, CDR2 YYNGEE. The CDR3 length is 15 residues. Losses at the gene ends were 1 base for V and 10 bases for J; bases not matched to a gene: 8. The CDR3 sequence: CASSVTSGGDSPLHF. The CDR3 nucleotides are TGTGCCAGCAGCGTAACCTCAGGGGGGGACTCACCCCTCCACTTT.

The chain carries TRBV15 and TRBJ1-6, with D perhaps TRBD1 (6 bases). In germline, CDR1 is LNHNV, CDR2 YYDKDF (reference sequence). The CDR3 extends over 15 amino acids. The V end was cut by 0 bases, the J end by 8 bases, with 11 bases between. CDR3 loop: CATSRDRGNYSPLHF. CDR3 DNA: TGTGCCACCAGCAGAGATAGGGGGAATTATTCACCCCTCCACTTT.

The CDR3 is CASSPHEGNTEAFF. The DNA of the CDR3 is TGTGCCAGCAGCCCCCACGAGGGGAACACTGAAGCTTTCTTT. The chain uses TRBV7-9 and TRBJ1-1, with no clear D. V was clipped by 5 bases and J by 1 base, with 11 bases between them. CDR1 and CDR2 (germline): SEHNR, FQNEAQ (reference sequence). This CDR3 spans 14 amino acids.

V gene TRBV4-3 combines with J gene TRBJ2-7; D is tentatively TRBD1 or TRBD2 (6 bases each). This CDR3 spans 16 amino acids. CDR1 is LGHNA, CDR2 YSLEER, per germline. Trimming left V 0 bases short and J 4 bases short, with 16 bases between. CDR3 amino acids: CASSQEARGLLYEQYF. The CDR3 DNA follows: TGCGCCAGCAGCCAAGAGGCCCGGGGGCTTCTGTACGAGCAGTACTTC.

J is TRBJ2-7 and V is TRBV18; 10 bases align to TRBD2. J lost 7 bases, V lost 4 bases, and 10 bases had no gene match. Germline-derived CDR1 and CDR2 are KGHSH and LQKENI. The CDR3 length is 15 residues. The chain's CDR3 is CASSQQTSGAGEQYF. CDR3 sequence (DNA): TGTGCCAGCTCACAACAAACTAGCGGGGCTGGGGAGCAGTACTTC.

V and J are TRBV6-5 and TRBJ1-1, with 9 bases aligning to TRBD1. Germline V gene lookup returns CDR1 MNHEY and CDR2 SVGAGI. The J segment lost 10 bases and the V segment lost 5 bases, leaving 5 bases of the junction unmatched. This CDR3 comprises 12 residues. The CDR3 is CASSNTGGRAFF. DNA of the CDR3: TGTGCCAGCAGTAACACAGGGGGCCGAGCTTTCTTT.

DNA of the CDR3: TGTGCCAGCAGTCGCCTTGGACTAGCGGGCACGGCTCCCTACGAGCAGTACTTC. This translates into CASSRLGLAGTAPYEQYF. The chain is built from TRBV6-6 and TRBJ2-7, with 11 bases that match TRBD2. This CDR3 spans 18 amino acids. Germline V gene lookup returns CDR1 MNHNY and CDR2 SVGAGI (reference sequence). J was trimmed by 2 bases and V by 5 bases; bases with no gene match: 14.

V usage is TRBV9 and J usage is TRBJ2-1; 8 bases agree with TRBD2. V lost 3 bases to trimming and J lost 5 bases; unmatched junction nucleotides: 7. Germline V gene lookup returns CDR1 SGDLS and CDR2 YYNGEE. This CDR3 region has 15 residues. CDR3 residues: CASSGSGRVHNEQFF. CDR3 sequence (DNA): TGTGCCAGCAGCGGAAGCGGGAGAGTCCACAATGAGCAGTTCTTC.

The rearrangement uses TRBV29-1 and TRBJ2-7; D is perhaps TRBD2 (6 bases). CDR1 SQVTM and CDR2 ANQGSEA come from the germline V gene. The length of the CDR3 is 11 residues. V shed 7 bases and J shed 7 bases, with 14 bases lying between them. The CDR3 nucleotides read TGCAGCGCGTCCGGGGGTGGGGAGCAGTACTTC. This gives the protein CSASGGGEQYF.

This rearrangement joins TRBV29-1 to TRBJ2-7, with 7 bases lining up with TRBD2. The CDR3 has 12 residues. CDR1 is SQVTM, CDR2 ANQGSEA, per germline. The ends lost 6 bases at V and 3 bases at J; junction bases unmatched: 5. As DNA, the CDR3 is TGCAGCGTCTTCAGCGGGATCTACGAGCAGTACTTC. As protein: CSVFSGIYEQYF.

This chain joins TRBV7-2 and TRBJ1-1; 8 positions match TRBD1. With 5 bases clipped from V and 0 bases from J, the junction kept 14 bases outside the gene matches. Per the germline V gene, CDR1 is SGHTA and CDR2 is FQGNSA. The CDR3 is 18 residues long. CDR3 DNA sequence: TGTGCCAGCAGCATCCGGGGGCAGGGGGCCTACATGAACACTGAAGCTTTCTTT. This sequence encodes CASSIRGQGAYMNTEAFF. The full variable domain, completed using reference TRBV7-2 and TRBJ1-1, is GAGVSQSPSNKVTEKGKDVELRCDPISGHTALYWYRQSLGQGLEFLIYFQGNSAPDKSGLPSDRFSAERTGGSVSTLTIQRTQQEDSAVYLCASSIRGQGAYMNTEAFFGQGTRLTVV.

The genes are TRBV4-3 and TRBJ2-1; a weak D match, TRBD1 (5 bases). CDR1 LGHNA and CDR2 YSLEER come from the germline V gene. With 3 bases removed from V and 8 bases from J, the gap between germline ends came to 20 bases. The CDR3 spans 16 residues. CDR3 coding DNA: TGCGCCAGCAGCCAGGCAAGGGGTCAAGTTGGGTATGAGCAGTTCTTC. It is translated as CASSQARGQVGYEQFF.

This chain links TRBV7-2 with TRBJ1-2; maybe TRBD1 (5 bases). From germline, CDR1 is SGHTA and CDR2 FQGNSA. There are 14 residues in the CDR3. Between the trimmed V and J ends, which lost 0 bases and 5 bases, there was a span of 10 bases. The CDR3, as DNA: TGTGCCAGCAGCTTAGCGGGGCAGGGTTATGGCTACACCTTC. It yields the protein CASSLAGQGYGYTF.

The J gene is TRBJ1-6, the V gene TRBV5-4; unclear D gene. Germline CDR1 is SGHNT and CDR2 is YYREEE (reference sequence). The CDR3 consists of 14 residues. Between the trimmed V and J ends, which lost 2 bases and 9 bases, there was a span of 12 bases. CDR3 DNA sequence: TGTGCCAGCAGCTTAATCGGCCAGACTTCACCCCTCCACTTT. This codes for CASSLIGQTSPLHF.

The rearrangement joins TRBV27 to TRBJ1-5; TRBD1 is a possible D gene (6 bases). V gave up 3 bases and J gave up 3 bases, with 15 bases separating them. Germline CDR1 reads MNHEY; CDR2 reads SMNVEV (reference sequence). The CDR3 consists of 16 residues. CDR3 DNA sequence: TGTGCCAGCAGTTTCACACAAACAGGGAACAATCAGCCCCAGCATTTT. Protein: CASSFTQTGNNQPQHF.

This CDR3 reads CASSRQANYGYTF. The CDR3 DNA sequence: TGTGCCAGCAGCCGACAGGCGAACTATGGCTACACCTTC. V usage is TRBV7-9 and J usage is TRBJ1-2, with D possibly TRBD1 on 6 matching bases. Per the germline V gene, CDR1 is SEHNR and CDR2 is FQNEAQ (reference sequence). This CDR3 has 13 amino acids. Trimming shortened V by 5 bases and J by 2 bases, and 9 bases separated the two germline ends.

The rearrangement links TRBV18 to TRBJ1-1; TRBD1 matches 7 bases. The V and J ends lost 3 bases and 4 bases, in that order; junction bases with no gene match: 2. This CDR3 has 13 residues. Germline CDR1 is KGHSH and CDR2 is LQKENI. CDR3: CASSPTGSTEAFF. CDR3 in DNA: TGTGCCAGCTCACCGACAGGGAGCACTGAAGCTTTCTTT.

The rearrangement uses TRBV7-2 and TRBJ1-1; D is possibly TRBD1 (6 bases). The CDR3 covers 17 residues. Trimming took off 5 bases at V and 4 bases at J, with 23 bases between the two ends. CDR1 and CDR2 (germline): SGHTA, FQGNSA. CDR3 loop: CASSPFMGAMRGTEAFF. DNA for the CDR3: TGTGCCAGCAGCCCCTTCATGGGGGCGATGAGGGGCACTGAAGCTTTCTTT.

The chain is built from TRBV9 and TRBJ2-3; tentatively, D is TRBD2 (5 bases). The germline V gene encodes CDR1 SGDLS and CDR2 YYNGEE. The CDR3 sequence is 15 residues long. The ends were cut back, 2 bases at V and 5 bases at J, with 15 bases in the middle. The CDR3 nucleotides are TGTGCCAGCAGCGTTGCCGGTCGCGGAGGAGATACGCAGTATTTT. It is translated as CASSVAGRGGDTQYF. Together with reference TRBV9 and TRBJ2-3, the CDR3 gives the full variable domain: DSGVTQTPKHLITATGQRVTLRCSPRSGDLSVYWYQQSLDQGLQFLIQYYNGEERAKGNILERFSAQQFPDLHSELNLSSLELGDSALYFCASSVAGRGGDTQYFGPGTRLTVL.

The chain couples TRBV5-1 to TRBJ1-4; no definite D call. V was pared by 4 bases and J by 3 bases, with 10 bases between. Germline CDR1 and CDR2: SGHRS and YFSETQ. The CDR3 sequence is 14 residues long. The CDR3 is CASSPGPPNEKLFF. The CDR3 bases are TGCGCCAGCAGCCCCGGGCCGCCTAATGAAAAACTGTTTTTT.

CDR3 bases: TGTGCCAGCAGCTCCAGAGAACTCACCGGGGAGCTGTTTTTT. It codes for CASSSRELTGELFF. The J gene is TRBJ2-2, the V gene TRBV9; D gene ambiguous. V shed 4 bases and J shed 4 bases, with 11 bases lying between them. The CDR3 is made up of 14 amino acids. Germline V CDR1 and CDR2: SGDLS, YYNGEE.

The V and J genes are TRBV5-4 and TRBJ2-7; a weak D match, TRBD2 (5 bases). The CDR3 consists of 14 residues. V shed 0 bases and J shed 7 bases, with 14 bases lying between them. The germline V gene encodes CDR1 SGHNT and CDR2 YYREEE (reference sequence). DNA of the CDR3: TGTGCCAGCAGCTTGGGGGCCGGGGTTTTGGAGCAGTACTTC. Translating it yields CASSLGAGVLEQYF.

The chain links TRBV28 to TRBJ1-1; D is perhaps TRBD1 (6 bases). The CDR3 runs to 12 residues. V was clipped by 6 bases and J by 7 bases, with 12 bases between them. Germline values: CDR1 MDHEN, CDR2 SYDVKM. This CDR3 is CASRGGLFEAFF. In nucleotides, the CDR3 is TGTGCCAGCAGGGGGGGGCTCTTTGAAGCTTTCTTT.

The V and J genes are TRBV15 and TRBJ2-1, with 7 bases identical to TRBD1. CDR3 length: 16 residues. Germline V CDR1 and CDR2: LNHNV, YYDKDF (reference sequence). The ends lost 2 bases at V and 6 bases at J; junction bases unmatched: 10. The CDR3 sequence: CATSRRGRDRRNEQFF. The CDR3 bases are TGTGCCACCAGCAGAAGGGGGCGAGACAGGCGCAATGAGCAGTTCTTC.

The chain joins TRBV4-3 to TRBJ1-4; 7 nucleotides agree with TRBD1. Losses at the gene ends were 5 bases for V and 0 bases for J; bases not matched to a gene: 12. This CDR3 is built from 18 residues. CDR1 LGHNA and CDR2 YSLEER come from the germline V gene. The CDR3 protein is CASSESLGTAATNEKLFF. In DNA form, the CDR3 reads TGCGCCAGCAGCGAAAGCCTCGGGACAGCTGCAACTAATGAAAAACTGTTTTTT.